The sample holds one count of the clone carrying this T cell receptor (beta chain). The data originate from a study of blood T cell repertoires in COVID-19. Turning to the study itself: Sample material is recorded as cDNA or gDNA derived from T cells, B-cell-depleted T cells, or PBMCs.

Original handling: The authors estimated nucleated cell counts from reference gene primer amplification. This table comes from immunoSEQ multiplex PCR, and its TCRdb copy is limited to in-frame clones, with some not included. The V and J calls and clone size were taken over from that table, and D and trimming were inferred from the DNA. There are approximately 180,000 clones in the sample; approximately 89% occur only once, and approximately 2.3% lies in the top ten. The germline CDR1 and CDR2 sequences are GTSNPN and SVGIG (reference sequence). Trimming removed 3 bases from V and 0 bases from J; junction bases left unmatched: 6. The CDR3 spans 15 residues.

The sample consisted of PBMCs or T cells enriched from blood (not recorded which). The TCR originated in a middle-aged woman with acute COVID-19. The chain uses TRBV30 and TRBJ1-2; 8 bases are shared with TRBD1. The CDR3 region is CAWSRDRRANYGYTF. The CDR3 DNA reads as TGTGCCTGGAGCCGGGACAGGCGAGCTAACTATGGCTACACCTTC.